These 29 T cell receptor beta chains originate from one sample sequenced in a study of persistence of HIV-infected CD4 T cells. The libraries were made with immunoSEQ version 4 in survey mode. The data were produced by immunoSEQ multiplex PCR, yet TCRdb's version contains in-frame clones alone and is incomplete. The sample has some 40,000 clones, about 89% seen once. Cells were stimulated nonspecifically with anti-CD3/anti-CD28 magnetic beads. CD4+ T cells upregulating both CD40 ligand and CD69 were sorted as responding cells. These TCRs' antigens remain unknown. The sequenced sample was CD4+ T cells sorted from PBMCs after roughly 18-hour stimulation, obtained from a patient who received antiretroviral therapy. These receptors all stem from an adult man with HIV who was CMV-seropositive.

The chain carries TRBV10-2 and TRBJ2-2; D call uncertain. CDR1 is WSHSY, CDR2 SAAADI, per germline. The CDR3 contains 12 residues. The germline V and J ends were trimmed by 0 bases and 7 bases, with 3 bases remaining between them. In DNA form, the CDR3 reads TGCGCCAGCAGTGAGTCATACGGGGAGCTGTTTTTT. This encodes CASSESYGELFF.

The chain recombines TRBV5-4 with TRBJ2-1; TRBD1 matches at 11 bases. Trimming removed 4 bases from V and 12 bases from J; junction bases left unmatched: 12. Germline CDR1 reads SGHNT; CDR2 reads YYREEE (reference sequence). This CDR3 is 15 amino acids long. CDR3 coding DNA: TGTGCCAGCAGCCTGATATCCGGGACAGGGGGTCGGCAGTTCTTC. Residues: CASSLISGTGGRQFF.

This sequence joins TRBV6-1 and TRBJ2-7; D tentatively reads TRBD1 or TRBD2 (6 bases each). The germline gives CDR1 MNHNS, CDR2 SASEGT. The CDR3 spans 13 residues. The V end was cut by 3 bases, the J end by 2 bases, with 8 bases between. CDR3: CASSEGGTYEQYF. DNA of the CDR3: TGTGCCAGCAGTGAGGGGGGCACCTACGAGCAGTACTTC.

This sequence joins TRBV3-1 (or the pseudogene TRBV3-2) and TRBJ2-7, with no clear D. Trimming cost V 3 bases and J 0 bases, with 0 bases left between them. Germline CDR1 LGHDT, CDR2 YNNKEL (reference sequence). CDR3 length: 11 residues. CDR3 in amino acids: CASSHSYEQYF. CDR3 coding DNA: TGTGCCAGCAGCCACTCCTACGAGCAGTACTTC.

This clone was seen just once. This sequence joins TRBV7-4 and TRBJ1-6; D is unresolved. The CDR3 is made up of 16 amino acids. Germline-derived CDR1 and CDR2 are SGHVT and SQSDAQ. V lost 1 base and J 9 bases, leaving 16 bases between the germline ends. The CDR3 DNA reads as TGTGCCAGCAGCTTAGGATCCGGGAGGAGAGGTTCACCCCTCCACTTT. Translation gives CASSLGSGRRGSPLHF. The whole variable domain, filled in from reference TRBV7-4 and TRBJ1-6, reads GAGVSQSPRYKVAKRGRDVALRCDSISGHVTLYWYRQTLGQGSEVLTYSQSDAQRDKSGRPSGRFSAERPERSVSTLKIQRTEQGDSAVYLCASSLGSGRRGSPLHFGNGTRLTVT.

The chain couples TRBV15 to TRBJ2-5; 9 bases align to TRBD1. The V and J ends lost 3 bases and 5 bases, in that order; junction bases with no gene match: 7. Germline CDR1 is LNHNV and CDR2 is YYDKDF (reference sequence). This CDR3 comprises 15 residues. CDR3 bases: TGTGCCACCAGCAGGACAGGGGGTCTAGGTGAGACCCAGTACTTC. Protein product: CATSRTGGLGETQYF.

The V and J genes are TRBV5-1 and TRBJ1-1; D may be TRBD1 (6 bases). V shed 1 base and J shed 2 bases, with 12 bases lying between them. The germline CDR1 and CDR2 sequences are SGHRS and YFSETQ. This CDR3 is 15 amino acids long. This chain's CDR3 is CASSLYRTANTEAFF. The CDR3 bases are TGCGCCAGCAGCTTGTATAGGACAGCTAACACTGAAGCTTTCTTT.

This clone appeared once. In nucleotides, the CDR3 is TGCGCCAGCAGCCCCGACGGAGCGTTCAGGGAGCTGTTTTTT. Protein sequence: CASSPDGAFRELFF. The chain joins TRBV5-1 to TRBJ2-2; D gene uncertain. CDR1 SGHRS and CDR2 YFSETQ come from the germline V gene. V lost 4 bases and J lost 9, with 16 bases in between. This CDR3 has 14 residues. The whole variable domain, filled in from reference TRBV5-1 and TRBJ2-2, reads KAGVTQTPRYLIKTRGQQVTLSCSPISGHRSVSWYQQTPGQGLQFLFEYFSETQRNKGNFPGRFSGRQFSNSRSEMNVSTLELGDSALYLCASSPDGAFRELFFGEGSRLTVL.

V gene TRBV5-1 combines with J gene TRBJ2-3; D call uncertain. The CDR3 extends over 13 amino acids. With 5 bases removed from V and 6 bases from J, the gap between germline ends came to 13 bases. Germline CDR1 SGHRS, CDR2 YFSETQ. The DNA for the CDR3 is TGCGCCAGCAGTTCTACCTCCGCGGATACGCAGTATTTT. Encoded protein: CASSSTSADTQYF.

This rearrangement joins TRBV2 to TRBJ2-2; 7 bases agree with TRBD2. In germline, CDR1 is SNHLY, CDR2 FYNNEI. This CDR3 has 14 residues. J was trimmed by 6 bases and V by 7 bases; bases with no gene match: 8. The CDR3 DNA follows: TGTGCCAGCACCACCGGGACTAACGCCGGGGAGCTGTTTTTT. It translates to CASTTGTNAGELFF.

The genes are TRBV5-1 and TRBJ1-6, with D possibly matching TRBD1 (5 bases). Germline V gene sequence: CDR1 SGHRS, CDR2 YFSETQ. This CDR3 has 15 residues. V lost 4 bases to trimming and J lost 7 bases, with 15 bases between them. The CDR3, as DNA: TGCGCCAGCAGCCGCGGCAGGGATATCAATTCACCCCTCCACTTT. Translation gives CASSRGRDINSPLHF. Full variable domain (outside the CDR3, taken from reference TRBV5-1 and TRBJ1-6): KAGVTQTPRYLIKTRGQQVTLSCSPISGHRSVSWYQQTPGQGLQFLFEYFSETQRNKGNFPGRFSGRQFSNSRSEMNVSTLELGDSALYLCASSRGRDINSPLHFGNGTRLTVT.

The rearrangement uses TRBV7-8 and TRBJ2-1; 12 bases fit TRBD2. The CDR3 has 17 amino acids. V was pared by 4 bases and J by 7 bases, with 11 bases of the junction left unmatched. Germline V gene data show CDR1 as SGHVS and CDR2 as FQNEAQ. CDR3 DNA: TGTGCCAGCAGCTCAGCTTGGAGGCTAGCGGGGGGGAATGAGCAGTTCTTC. As protein: CASSSAWRLAGGNEQFF.

V gene TRBV5-4 combines with J gene TRBJ2-2; D is unclear. This CDR3 contains 14 residues. Looked up from germline, CDR1 is SGHNT and CDR2 is YYREEE (reference sequence). Deletions cut 1 base from V and 7 bases from J, with 11 bases between. CDR3 sequence (DNA): TGTGCCAGCAGCTTGCCAATCGACGGCGGGGAGCTGTTTTTT. The encoded protein is CASSLPIDGGELFF.

The chain employs TRBV29-1 and TRBJ1-2, with 9 nucleotides matching TRBD1. With V trimmed by 6 bases and J by 4 bases, 6 bases remained unmatched. The CDR3 covers 13 residues. Germline V gene sequence: CDR1 SQVTM, CDR2 ANQGSEA. The CDR3: CSVSGQGGYGYTF. The CDR3 DNA follows: TGCAGCGTCTCGGGACAGGGTGGCTATGGCTACACCTTC.

This clone has only one observation. The chain has TRBV5-4 and TRBJ2-7; TRBD2 matches 10 bases. CDR3 size: 15 residues. V shed 4 bases and J 3 bases; nucleotides not matched to a gene: 7. Germline loops: CDR1 SGHNT, CDR2 YYREEE (reference sequence). The CDR3 spells CASSHGLAGVYEQYF. The CDR3 DNA follows: TGTGCCAGCAGCCATGGGCTAGCGGGGGTCTACGAGCAGTACTTC. Combining the CDR3 with reference TRBV5-4 and TRBJ2-7 gives the whole variable domain ETGVTQSPTHLIKTRGQQVTLRCSSQSGHNTVSWYQQALGQGPQFIFQYYREEENGRGNFPPRFSGLQFPNYSSELNVNALELDDSALYLCASSHGLAGVYEQYFGPGTRLTVT.

The genes are TRBV3-1 (or the pseudogene TRBV3-2) and TRBJ2-1, with a weak D call TRBD1 (6 bases). The CDR3 has 16 residues. Trimming left V 3 bases short and J 2 bases short, with 14 bases between. Germline assignment: CDR1 LGHDT and CDR2 YNNKEL (reference sequence). The CDR3 DNA follows: TGTGCCAGCAGCCACCAGACAGGTTCGGCCTACAATGAGCAGTTCTTC. Translated, it gives CASSHQTGSAYNEQFF.

CDR3 DNA: TGCGCCAGCACCTCCCCGGGAGGGGGCGGTGAAAAACTGTTTTTT. This translates into CASTSPGGGGEKLFF. The chain recombines TRBV5-1 with TRBJ1-4; 7 nucleotides line up with TRBD1. V was clipped by 6 bases and J by 7 bases; unmatched bases: 12. Germline CDR1 and CDR2: SGHRS and YFSETQ. This CDR3 has 15 residues.

Only one count was recorded for this clone. The V call is TRBV4-1, the J call TRBJ2-7, with D maybe TRBD2 (7 bases). Per the germline V gene, CDR1 is MGHRA and CDR2 is YSYEKL. Trimming left V 2 bases short and J 2 bases short, with 19 bases between. The CDR3 totals 17 residues. The CDR3 bases are TGCGCCAGCAGCCAATATCAAAAGGGGGGGACCACCTACGAGCAGTACTTC. It translates to CASSQYQKGGTTYEQYF.

This rearrangement joins TRBV5-1 to TRBJ2-2; D gene uncertain. CDR1 and CDR2 from the germline V gene are SGHRS and YFSETQ. The V end was cut by 4 bases, the J end by 4 bases, with 11 bases between. The CDR3 spans 14 residues. In DNA, the CDR3 is TGCGCCAGCAGCGGGGTCCTCAGCACCGGGGAGCTGTTTTTT. Its protein product is CASSGVLSTGELFF.

This clone came up a few times. The chain uses TRBV28 and TRBJ1-1, with D perhaps matching TRBD1 (5 bases). Germline CDR1 is MDHEN and CDR2 is SYDVKM. CDR3 length: 15 amino acids. V lost 2 bases, J lost 5 bases, and 15 bases lay in between. CDR3 region: CASSLPGLKGTEAFF. The CDR3 DNA is TGTGCCAGCAGTTTACCCGGACTTAAGGGGACTGAAGCTTTCTTT.

The CDR3 loop reads CASSVRGLSFGQYF. CDR3 nucleotide sequence: TGTGCCAGCAGTGTCCGGGGGCTGTCTTTCGGGCAGTACTTC. The chain recombines TRBV2 with TRBJ2-7; D may correspond to TRBD1 or TRBD2 (6 bases each). V was cut by 4 bases and J by 9 bases, with 19 bases left in between. CDR1 and CDR2 (germline): SNHLY, FYNNEI. The CDR3 loop spans 14 amino acids.

V and J are TRBV5-8 and TRBJ2-1, with 7 bases lining up with TRBD1. CDR3 length equals 15 residues. The ends lost 4 bases at V and 3 bases at J; junction bases unmatched: 7. Germline V gene sequence: CDR1 SGHTS, CDR2 YDEGEE. The CDR3 coding sequence is TGTGCCAGCAGCCCATCGGGACAGAACTACAATGAGCAGTTCTTC. Protein product: CASSPSGQNYNEQFF.

This clone occurred once. The CDR3 spells CASTHRRGANEKLFF. The CDR3 nucleotides read TGCGCCAGCACCCACCGGAGGGGGGCTAATGAAAAACTGTTTTTT. The J gene is TRBJ1-4, the V gene TRBV5-1; perhaps TRBD1 as D (6 bases). V was pared by 6 bases and J by 3 bases, with 15 bases between. Germline-derived CDR1 and CDR2 are SGHRS and YFSETQ. The CDR3 extends over 15 amino acids.

The V call is TRBV5-1, the J call TRBJ2-1; D may be TRBD1 (5 bases). V was pared by 1 base and J by 8 bases, with 10 bases between. The CDR3 runs to 13 residues. CDR1 and CDR2 (germline): SGHRS, YFSETQ. CDR3 bases: TGCGCCAGCAGCTTGAGCAGGGCGGATGAGCAGTTCTTC. Its protein is CASSLSRADEQFF. The full variable domain, its missing parts supplied by reference TRBV5-1 and TRBJ2-1, is KAGVTQTPRYLIKTRGQQVTLSCSPISGHRSVSWYQQTPGQGLQFLFEYFSETQRNKGNFPGRFSGRQFSNSRSEMNVSTLELGDSALYLCASSLSRADEQFFGPGTRLTVL.

The V call is TRBV5-1, the J call TRBJ2-1; D may be TRBD2 (5 bases). The length of the CDR3 is 15 residues. Germline-derived CDR1 and CDR2 are SGHRS and YFSETQ. Trimming removed 4 bases at V and 0 bases at J, with 11 bases between. CDR3 loop: CASSLSGSSYNEQFF. The CDR3 region has the DNA TGCGCCAGCAGCCTATCGGGGAGCTCCTACAATGAGCAGTTCTTC.

This rearrangement joins TRBV19 to TRBJ1-5, with 7 bases that match TRBD1. Germline V lookup: CDR1 LNHDA, CDR2 SQIVND (reference sequence). This CDR3 has 17 amino acids. V shed 4 bases and J 1 base; nucleotides not matched to a gene: 10. The CDR3: CASSRSVQGLSNQPQHF. CDR3 nucleotide sequence: TGTGCCAGTAGTAGATCGGTACAGGGGCTGAGCAATCAGCCCCAGCATTTT.

About this clone: In the same sample, other DNA sequences code for this CDR3. This chain connects TRBV5-1 to TRBJ2-2; no clear D. Trimming took off 0 bases at V and 2 bases at J, with 5 bases between the two ends. CDR1 is SGHRS, CDR2 YFSETQ, per germline. The CDR3 runs 14 residues. The CDR3 here is CASSLGRNTGELFF. In nucleotides, the CDR3 is TGCGCCAGCAGCTTGGGGCGAAACACCGGGGAGCTGTTTTTT.

J is TRBJ1-4 and V is TRBV12-5; the D gene is possibly TRBD1 (6 bases). The CDR3 totals 14 residues. V dropped 3 bases and J dropped 4 bases, with 9 bases sitting between them. Germline lookup yields CDR1 LGHNT and CDR2 FRNRAP. CDR3 residues: CASGFGQRNEKLFF. The CDR3 DNA reads TGTGCTAGTGGTTTCGGACAGCGTAATGAAAAACTGTTTTTT. Drawing the rest from reference TRBV12-5 and TRBJ1-4, the complete variable domain is DARVTQTPRHKVTEMGQEVTMRCQPILGHNTVFWYRQTMMQGLELLAYFRNRAPLDDSGMPKDRFSAEMPDATLATLKIQPSEPRDSAVYFCASGFGQRNEKLFFGSGTQLSVL.

The chain couples TRBV5-1 to TRBJ2-2, with D perhaps matching TRBD1 (6 bases). Trimming removed 4 bases from V and 5 bases from J, with 21 bases in between. Germline V gene sequence: CDR1 SGHRS, CDR2 YFSETQ. This CDR3 contains 17 residues. The CDR3 region has the DNA TGCGCCAGCAGCCCCCAACTCCGGCAGGGGAGAACCGGGGAGCTGTTTTTT. This codes for CASSPQLRQGRTGELFF.